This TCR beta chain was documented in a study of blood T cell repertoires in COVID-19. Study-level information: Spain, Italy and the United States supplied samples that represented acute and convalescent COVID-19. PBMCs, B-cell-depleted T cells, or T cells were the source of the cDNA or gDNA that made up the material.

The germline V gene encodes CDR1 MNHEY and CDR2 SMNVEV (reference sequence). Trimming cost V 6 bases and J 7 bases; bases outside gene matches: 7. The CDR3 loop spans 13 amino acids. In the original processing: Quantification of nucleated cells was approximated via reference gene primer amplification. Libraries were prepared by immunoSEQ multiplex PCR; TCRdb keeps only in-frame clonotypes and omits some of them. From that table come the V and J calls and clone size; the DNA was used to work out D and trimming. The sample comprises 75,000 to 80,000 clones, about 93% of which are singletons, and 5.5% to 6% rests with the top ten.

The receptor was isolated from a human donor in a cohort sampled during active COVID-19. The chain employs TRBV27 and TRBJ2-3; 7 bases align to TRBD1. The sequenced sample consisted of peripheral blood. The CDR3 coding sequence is TGTGCCAGCAGAACCCTACAGGGGAATACGCAGTATTTT. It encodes CASRTLQGNTQYF.